Below are 8 T cell receptor beta chains sequenced from a single sample in a study of prognosis after radiotherapy for stage I lung cancer. Genomic DNA served as the source from which two-round multiplex PCR generated TCR beta CDR3 amplicons. First-round PCR, the initial amplification, used primers specific to each TRBV and TRBJ gene. Using its own MiXCR run on the multiplex PCR reads, TCRdb lists one record per CDR3 protein. The sample holds 25,000 to 35,000 distinct CDR3 sequences; 46% are singletons and the top ten take 15%. The sequencing here drew on PBMCs, taken before or after stereotactic body radiation therapy (not recorded which). The origin of the receptors is a donor over 45 with non-small cell lung cancer.

In this sample, this clonotype is medium-sized. V is TRBV11-2 and J is TRBJ2-1; 13 bases line up with TRBD2. Germline V gene data show CDR1 as SGHAT and CDR2 as FQNNGV. The CDR3 loop spans 16 amino acids. With 1 base clipped from V and 9 bases from J, the junction kept 6 bases outside the gene matches. CDR3 sequence (DNA): TGTGCCAGCAGCTTAGTCGGGACTAGCGGGATATTTGAGCAGTTCTTC. Translated: CASSLVGTSGIFEQFF.

This clonotype appeared many times. The chain uses TRBV15 and TRBJ2-6, with D possibly TRBD1 on 6 matching bases. The CDR3 loop spans 16 amino acids. The V end lost 8 bases, the J end lost 2 bases, and 16 bases lay between the germline ends. The germline V gene has CDR1 LNHNV and CDR2 YYDKDF (reference sequence). DNA of the CDR3: TGTGCCACCGTCGAGAACAGGGTGGCTGGGGCCAACGTCCTGACTTTC. Protein: CATVENRVAGANVLTF.

V is TRBV5-1 and J is TRBJ1-2, with D unresolved. The CDR3 spans 13 residues. V was shortened by 4 bases and J by 4 bases, with 11 bases between the two germline ends. The germline gives CDR1 SGHRS, CDR2 YFSETQ. The CDR3 protein is CASSTEIGYGYTF. CDR3 bases: TGCGCCAGCAGCACAGAGATCGGCTATGGCTACACCTTC. The entire variable domain, with the rest obtained from reference TRBV5-1 and TRBJ1-2, is as follows: KAGVTQTPRYLIKTRGQQVTLSCSPISGHRSVSWYQQTPGQGLQFLFEYFSETQRNKGNFPGRFSGRQFSNSRSEMNVSTLELGDSALYLCASSTEIGYGYTFGSGTRLTVV.

This clonotype was seen repeatedly, ten times or more. This chain uses TRBV27 with TRBJ2-1, with a possible D match to TRBD1 (6 bases). The CDR3 is 14 amino acids. Germline lookup yields CDR1 MNHEY and CDR2 SMNVEV (reference sequence). Trimming took off 5 bases at V and 9 bases at J, with 17 bases between the two ends. CDR3 residues: CASSPQGFMIEQFF. The CDR3 DNA sequence: TGTGCCAGCAGTCCGCAGGGGTTCATGATTGAGCAGTTCTTC.

This clonotype showed up many times. This chain uses TRBV12-3 or TRBV12-4 with TRBJ2-5; 7 nucleotides align to TRBD2. J was trimmed by 4 bases and V by 6 bases; bases with no gene match: 8. The CDR3 extends over 14 amino acids. The CDR3 here is CASSERDYRETQYF. The CDR3 nucleotides are TGTGCCAGCAGCGAAAGGGACTATAGAGAGACCCAGTACTTC.

This clonotype was detected many times. This chain joins TRBV7-3 and TRBJ2-3; TRBD2 aligns across 12 bases. Germline values: CDR1 SGHTA, CDR2 FQGTGA. J lost 2 bases, V lost 5 bases, and 5 bases had no gene match. This CDR3 has 16 amino acids. The chain's CDR3 is CASSPTSGRTTDTQYF. CDR3 DNA sequence: TGTGCCAGCAGCCCTACTAGCGGGAGGACCACAGATACGCAGTATTTT.

This clonotype was picked up many times. The rearrangement uses TRBV28 and TRBJ2-3; unclear D gene. This CDR3 is built from 12 residues. Per germline, CDR1 MDHEN and CDR2 SYDVKM. V lost 3 bases, J lost 2 bases, and 3 bases lay in between. The CDR3 DNA follows: TGTGCCAGCAGTTTCCCCACAGATACGCAGTATTTT. Amino acid sequence: CASSFPTDTQYF.

By sample fraction, this clonotype is medium-sized. The rearrangement joins TRBV6-2 or TRBV6-3 to TRBJ2-1; 10 bases fit TRBD2. J gave up 7 bases and V 4 bases, and 4 bases lay outside the gene matches. This CDR3 is built from 14 residues. Germline CDR1 and CDR2: MNHEY and SVGEGT. This CDR3 reads CASSSSGSLNEQFF. In DNA, the CDR3 is TGTGCCAGCAGTTCTAGCGGGAGTTTGAATGAGCAGTTCTTC.